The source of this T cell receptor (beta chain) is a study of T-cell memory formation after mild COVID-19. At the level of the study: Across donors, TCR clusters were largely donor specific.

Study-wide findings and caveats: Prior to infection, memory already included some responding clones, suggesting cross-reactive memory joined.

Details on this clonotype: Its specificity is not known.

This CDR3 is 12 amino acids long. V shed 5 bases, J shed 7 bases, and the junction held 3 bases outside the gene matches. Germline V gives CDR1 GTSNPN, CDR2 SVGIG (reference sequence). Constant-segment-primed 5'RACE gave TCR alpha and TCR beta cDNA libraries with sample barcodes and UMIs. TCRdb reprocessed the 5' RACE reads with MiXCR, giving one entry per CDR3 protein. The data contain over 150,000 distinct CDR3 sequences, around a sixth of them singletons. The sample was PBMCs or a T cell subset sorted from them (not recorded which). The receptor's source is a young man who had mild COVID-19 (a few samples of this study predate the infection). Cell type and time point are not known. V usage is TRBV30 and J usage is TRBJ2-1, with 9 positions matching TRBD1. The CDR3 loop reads CAWGTGWNEQFF. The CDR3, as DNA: TGTGCCTGGGGGACAGGGTGGAATGAGCAGTTCTTC.